A single sample gave rise to the 26 T cell receptor beta chains below, sequenced in a study of blood T cells in healthy people across ages. Through a sample-barcoded 5' primer and a J-beta primer mix, a second PCR was run for roughly 6 to 12 cycles. TCRdb reprocessed the 5' RACE reads via MiXCR and lists one record per CDR3 protein. The repertoire has hundreds of thousands of distinct CDR3 sequences, roughly 64% of them found once; the top ten carry about 20%. The sequenced sample consisted of blood. The origin of the receptors is a man aged 25 to 40 in good health.

The chain combines TRBV2 with TRBJ1-1, with 7 bases fitting TRBD1. The CDR3 sequence is 14 residues long. Germline V gives CDR1 SNHLY, CDR2 FYNNEI. The junction had 4 bases not matched to a gene; V was cut back by 6 bases and J by 0 bases. CDR3 region: CASRAGQMNTEAFF. DNA for the CDR3: TGTGCCAGCAGGGCGGGACAGATGAACACTGAAGCTTTCTTT.

The chain recombines TRBV12-3 or TRBV12-4 with TRBJ2-3; D possibly corresponds to TRBD2 (6 bases). V lost 5 bases and J lost 6, with 15 bases in between. CDR3 size: 14 residues. CDR3 region: CASSQAEGMDTQYF. CDR3 coding DNA: TGTGCCAGCAGTCAAGCGGAGGGGATGGATACGCAGTATTTT.

The chain combines TRBV9 with TRBJ2-1, with D maybe TRBD2 (7 bases). CDR1 is SGDLS and CDR2 is YYNGEE in the germline V gene. This CDR3 region has 13 residues. V was clipped by 2 bases and J by 9 bases, with 12 bases between them. CDR3 nucleotide sequence: TGTGCCAGCAGCGTGGGGGGAGGGGGTGAGCAGTTCTTC. This encodes CASSVGGGGEQFF.

This clonotype came up a few times. CDR3 protein: CASSESGGYGYTF. The CDR3 DNA is TGTGCCAGCAGTGAATCAGGGGGCTATGGCTACACCTTC. V gene TRBV6-1 combines with J gene TRBJ1-2, with 7 bases identical to TRBD1. With 2 bases clipped from V and 4 bases from J, the junction kept 1 base outside the gene matches. The CDR3 is 13 residues long. The germline V gene has CDR1 MNHNS and CDR2 SASEGT.

This clonotype appeared a few times. This chain uses TRBV7-9 with TRBJ2-1; tentatively, D is TRBD2 (5 bases). Trimming took 2 bases from V and 4 from J, leaving 21 bases between them. Germline V gene data show CDR1 as SEHNR and CDR2 as FQNEAQ (reference sequence). CDR3 length: 18 residues. The CDR3 DNA follows: TGTGCCAGCAGCTTAACCGGGGTGGCGGACTGGTCGTACAATGAGCAGTTCTTC. Translating gives CASSLTGVADWSYNEQFF.

This clonotype was observed at least ten times. The chain employs TRBV9 and TRBJ2-1; D gene uncertain. The CDR3 length is 16 residues. Germline CDR1 and CDR2: SGDLS and YYNGEE. Trimming took 2 bases from V and 7 from J, leaving 19 bases between them. The CDR3 bases are TGTGCCAGCAGCGTGACCCTAGGGAAGCTTTTGAATGAGCAGTTCTTC. It codes for CASSVTLGKLLNEQFF.

This clonotype appeared once. Given a much more abundant clone one base away, this may be a read error. This chain links TRBV7-2 with TRBJ2-1; D gene ambiguous. From germline, CDR1 is SGHTA and CDR2 FQGNSA. CDR3 length: 14 amino acids. V gave up 5 bases and J gave up 13 bases, with 21 bases separating them. CDR3 DNA sequence: TGTGCCAGCAGCAAGACCCTGGCTGGCGCTTCACAGTTCTTC. This sequence encodes CASSKTLAGASQFF.

The J gene is TRBJ2-7, the V gene TRBV20-1; TRBD1 aligns across 9 bases. With 5 bases clipped from V and 5 bases from J, the junction kept 4 bases outside the gene matches. This CDR3 is built from 12 residues. Per the germline V gene, CDR1 is DFQATT and CDR2 is SNEGSKA (reference sequence). The CDR3 DNA follows: TGCAGTGCTGGGGACAGGGACCACGAGCAGTACTTC. Translated: CSAGDRDHEQYF.

The chain combines TRBV9 with TRBJ2-5; TRBD2 aligns across 10 bases. The ends lost 3 bases at V and 6 bases at J; junction bases unmatched: 8. The CDR3 runs 15 residues. Germline lookup yields CDR1 SGDLS and CDR2 YYNGEE. The CDR3 protein is CASSASASGSKTQYF. Written as DNA, the CDR3 is TGTGCCAGCAGCGCATCGGCTAGCGGGAGTAAGACCCAGTACTTC.

This clonotype was seen only once. The chain is built from TRBV29-1 and TRBJ1-2, with D unresolved. CDR3 size: 12 residues. V was pared by 0 bases and J by 6 bases, with 8 bases between. From germline, CDR1 is SQVTM and CDR2 ANQGSEA. This chain's CDR3 is CSVEDMPNGYTF. The DNA for the CDR3 is TGCAGCGTTGAAGACATGCCGAATGGCTACACCTTC.

V usage is TRBV15 and J usage is TRBJ2-5; 8 nucleotides align to TRBD2. V trimming: 0 bases; J trimming: 4 bases; junction bases outside the gene matches: 4. The CDR3 length is 15 residues. Germline assignment: CDR1 LNHNV and CDR2 YYDKDF (reference sequence). CDR3 amino acids: CATSRDGLAGETQYF. DNA for the CDR3: TGTGCCACCAGCAGAGATGGGCTAGCGGGAGAGACCCAGTACTTC.

A remark on this clonotype: With a much larger clone just one base away, this may be a read error. The genes are TRBV29-1 and TRBJ2-5, with unresolved D. Trimming took 2 bases from V and 0 from J, leaving 7 bases between them. Germline assignment: CDR1 SQVTM and CDR2 ANQGSEA. The CDR3 is 13 amino acids. The CDR3 bases are TGCAGCGTTGAACGAAAGTACCAAGAGACCCAGTACTTC. This gives the protein CSVERKYQETQYF.

V and J are TRBV27 and TRBJ2-4; TRBD1 might be the D (5 bases). The DNA end is a closer match to TRBJ2-7, so the J assignment may be wrong. This CDR3 contains 12 residues. Germline assignment: CDR1 MNHEY and CDR2 SMNVEV (reference sequence). The DNA of the CDR3 is TGTGCCAGCAGTTTTAAGGGGTGCGAGCAGTACTTC. Encoded protein: CASSFKGCEQYF.

The rearrangement uses TRBV6-5 and TRBJ2-7, with 8 nucleotides matching TRBD1. The CDR3 consists of 14 residues. Germline V gene data show CDR1 as MNHEY and CDR2 as SVGAGI. Trimming removed 4 bases from V and 6 bases from J; junction bases left unmatched: 8. DNA of the CDR3: TGTGCCAGCAGTTCCCCGACAGGGGTAGGCGAGCAGTACTTC. Protein sequence: CASSSPTGVGEQYF.

The V and J genes are TRBV12-3 or TRBV12-4 and TRBJ2-7; 8 bases match TRBD2. The CDR3 has 18 residues. V shed 2 bases, J shed 6 bases, and the junction held 18 bases outside the gene matches. The DNA of the CDR3 is TGTGCCAGCAGTTTACTCCCTGGTGGCGGGAGGTTTTCAGGCGAGCAGTACTTC. Its translation: CASSLLPGGGRFSGEQYF.

This clonotype was detected a few times. The V gene is TRBV29-1, the J gene TRBJ2-4; maybe TRBD1 (6 bases). The J call may be incorrect, as the DNA end agrees better with TRBJ2-5. The CDR3 runs 12 residues. The germline V gene has CDR1 SQVTM and CDR2 ANQGSEA. For the CDR3, the DNA is TGCAGCGTTCCACAGGGACAAGAGACCCAGTACTTC. Amino acid sequence: CSVPQGQETQYF.

This clonotype was counted a few times. The chain links TRBV5-1 to TRBJ2-7; TRBD1 matches 8 bases. V trimming: 4 bases; J trimming: 6 bases; junction bases outside the gene matches: 6. Germline CDR1 reads SGHRS; CDR2 reads YFSETQ. The CDR3 length is 13 residues. For the CDR3, the DNA is TGCGCCAGCAGCACTGGGACAGGCTTCGAGCAGTACTTC. Its protein product is CASSTGTGFEQYF.

The rearrangement joins TRBV6-5 to TRBJ1-1; D call uncertain. This CDR3 has 13 amino acids. V was pared by 8 bases and J by 1 base, with 11 bases between. Per germline, CDR1 MNHEY and CDR2 SVGAGI. The CDR3 sequence: CASWRQPNTEAFF. CDR3 nucleotides: TGTGCCAGCTGGAGGCAACCGAACACTGAAGCTTTCTTT.

This clonotype was observed a handful of times. V gene TRBV29-1 combines with J gene TRBJ2-1; 11 nucleotides line up with TRBD2. Germline assignment: CDR1 SQVTM and CDR2 ANQGSEA. The CDR3 runs 15 residues. The CDR3 sequence is CSGLAGYSAYNEQFF. DNA for the CDR3: TGCAGTGGACTAGCGGGTTATTCGGCGTACAATGAGCAGTTCTTC.

CDR3 sequence reads: CASSSLRGLAGGQETQYF. The CDR3, as DNA: TGTGCCAGCTCCTCCCTCAGGGGCCTAGCGGGGGGGCAAGAGACCCAGTACTTC. The V gene is TRBV3-1, the J gene TRBJ2-5; 12 bases are shared with TRBD2. Germline V CDR1 and CDR2: LGHDT, YNNKEL (reference sequence). Trimming removed 8 bases from V and 2 bases from J; junction bases left unmatched: 15. This CDR3 spans 18 amino acids.

The J gene is TRBJ2-3, the V gene TRBV28; D possibly uses TRBD1 or TRBD2 (6 bases each). Looked up from germline, CDR1 is MDHEN and CDR2 is SYDVKM. Trimming pared 5 bases from V and 2 bases from J, leaving 11 bases between. This CDR3 has 14 amino acids. CDR3 DNA sequence: TGTGCCAGCAGTGCGGGACAAATCACAGATACGCAGTATTTT. It translates to CASSAGQITDTQYF.

To note about this clonotype: Being one base from a much bigger clone, this may be a read error. The chain recombines TRBV27 with TRBJ2-7; TRBD2 agrees at 9 bases. V shed 3 bases, J shed 7 bases, and the junction held 7 bases outside the gene matches. The CDR3 length is 14 residues. CDR1 and CDR2 from the germline V gene are MNHEY and SMNVEV (reference sequence). As DNA, the CDR3 is TGTGCCAGCAGTTTCGCGGGAGGGCCACGGGAGCAGTACTTC. Encoded protein: CASSFAGGPREQYF.

CDR3 protein: CASSPIRGDYGYTF. Here the CDR3 DNA reads TGCGCCAGCAGCCCCATCAGGGGGGACTATGGCTACACCTTC. This chain connects TRBV4-1 to TRBJ1-2; TRBD1 matches 7 bases. CDR3 length: 14 residues. With 4 bases clipped from V and 3 bases from J, the junction kept 5 bases outside the gene matches. Germline V gives CDR1 MGHRA, CDR2 YSYEKL.

This chain uses TRBV4-3 with TRBJ2-7; D gene ambiguous. Germline V lookup: CDR1 LGHNA, CDR2 YSLEER. The CDR3 runs 13 residues. V lost 1 base and J 2 bases, leaving 6 bases between the germline ends. Written as DNA, the CDR3 is TGCGCCAGCAGCCAAGCAGGAACCTACGAGCAGTACTTC. Its protein product is CASSQAGTYEQYF.

This clonotype was seen a few times. The chain employs TRBV29-1 and TRBJ2-3; weak D call: TRBD2 (7 bases). The germline CDR1 and CDR2 sequences are SQVTM and ANQGSEA. The CDR3 is 16 amino acids. Trimming removed 1 base at V and 4 bases at J, with 18 bases between. The CDR3 region has the DNA TGCAGCGTTGAAGGTTTGATCGGGGGGCGCCCAGATACGCAGTATTTT. As protein: CSVEGLIGGRPDTQYF.

The chain couples TRBV12-3 or TRBV12-4 to TRBJ1-4; TRBD1 agrees at 7 bases. V trimming: 5 bases; J trimming: 5 bases; junction bases outside the gene matches: 8. The CDR3 is 15 residues long. The CDR3 sequence: CASSPTTGRNEKLFF. CDR3 nucleotides: TGTGCCAGCAGTCCTACGACAGGGAGGAATGAAAAACTGTTTTTT.